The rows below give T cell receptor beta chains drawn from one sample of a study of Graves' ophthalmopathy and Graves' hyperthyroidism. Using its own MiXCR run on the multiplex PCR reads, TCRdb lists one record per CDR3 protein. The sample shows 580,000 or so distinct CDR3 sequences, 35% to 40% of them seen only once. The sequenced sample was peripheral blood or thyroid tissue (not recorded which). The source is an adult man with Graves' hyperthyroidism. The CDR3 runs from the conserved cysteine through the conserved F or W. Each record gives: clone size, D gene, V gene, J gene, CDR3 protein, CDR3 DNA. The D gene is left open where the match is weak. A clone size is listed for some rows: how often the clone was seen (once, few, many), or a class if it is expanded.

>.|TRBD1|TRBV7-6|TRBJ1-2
CASSSMGGAGGYYGYTF
TGTGCCAGCAGCTCTATGGGGGGGGCAGGGGGATACTATGGCTACACCTTC
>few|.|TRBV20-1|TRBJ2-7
CSASGIVGGSEQYF
TGCAGTGCTAGCGGGATCGTGGGTGGAAGCGAGCAGTACTTC
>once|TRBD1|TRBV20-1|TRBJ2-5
CSAPDRGKGTQYF
TGCAGTGCGCCTGACAGGGGGAAGGGGACCCAGTACTTC
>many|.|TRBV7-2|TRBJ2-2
CASSLGVGTGELFF
TGTGCCAGCAGCTTAGGAGTTGGCACCGGGGAGCTGTTTTTT
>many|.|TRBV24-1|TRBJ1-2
CATSEAGNYGYTF
TGTGCCACCAGTGAGGCTGGGAACTATGGCTACACCTTC
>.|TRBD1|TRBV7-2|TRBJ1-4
CASSLSGTGGEKLFF
TGTGCCAGCAGCTTATCGGGCACAGGGGGAGAAAAACTGTTTTTT
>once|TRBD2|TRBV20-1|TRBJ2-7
CSARVAGAGNEQYF
TGCAGTGCTAGAGTAGCGGGGGCGGGAAACGAGCAGTACTTC
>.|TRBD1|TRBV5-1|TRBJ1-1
CASSTPGTGGVLNTEAFF
TGCGCCAGCAGCACCCCAGGGACAGGGGGCGTATTGAACACTGAAGCTTTCTTT
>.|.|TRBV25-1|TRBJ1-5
CASSEGGDPNQPQHF
TGTGCCAGCAGCGAAGGGGGGGACCCCAATCAGCCCCAGCATTTT
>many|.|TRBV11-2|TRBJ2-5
CASSLDRWDTQYF
TGTGCCAGCAGCTTAGATCGATGGGACACCCAGTACTTC
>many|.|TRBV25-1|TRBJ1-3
CASSEKGRLLGNTIYF
TGTGCCAGCAGTGAGAAGGGGCGTCTTCTAGGTAACACCATATATTTT
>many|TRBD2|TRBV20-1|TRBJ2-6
CSATSGDSGANVLTF
TGCAGTGCTACTAGCGGGGACTCTGGGGCCAACGTCCTGACTTTC
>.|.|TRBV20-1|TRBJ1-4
CSARESGGSNEKLFF
TGCAGTGCTAGAGAGTCGGGAGGGTCTAATGAAAAGCTGTTTTTT
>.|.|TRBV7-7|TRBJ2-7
CASSLEPGSTYEQYF
TGTGCTAGCAGCTTAGAGCCGGGAAGCACCTACGAGCAGTACTTC
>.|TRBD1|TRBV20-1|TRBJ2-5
CSAGDSQEAQYF
TGCAGTGCCGGGGACAGCCAAGAGGCCCAGTACTTC
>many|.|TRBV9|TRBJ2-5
CASSVEGGRQETQYF
TGTGCCAGCAGCGTAGAGGGAGGCAGACAAGAGACCCAGTACTTC
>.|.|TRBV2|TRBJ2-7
CASSFRGLPYEQYF
TGTGCCAGCAGTTTCCGGGGGCTACCCTACGAGCAGTACTTC
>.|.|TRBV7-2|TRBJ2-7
CASSLGHRREQYF
TGTGCCAGCAGCTTGGGACACCGCCGCGAGCAGTACTTC
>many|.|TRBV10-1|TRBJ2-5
CASTPRIGETQYF
TGCGCCAGCACCCCCAGGATAGGGGAGACCCAGTACTTC
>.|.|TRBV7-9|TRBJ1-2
CASSFAANYGYTF
TGTGCCAGCAGCTTTGCGGCCAACTATGGCTACACCTTC
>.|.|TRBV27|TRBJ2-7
CASSDRNGKSYEQYF
TGTGCCAGCAGCGACAGGAATGGAAAGTCCTACGAGCAGTACTTC
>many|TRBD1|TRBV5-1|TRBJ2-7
CASGTGGSYEQYF
TGCGCCAGCGGGACAGGGGGATCCTACGAGCAGTACTTC
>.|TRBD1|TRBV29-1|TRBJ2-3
CSAGQGADTQYF
TGCAGCGCCGGTCAGGGGGCAGATACGCAGTATTTT
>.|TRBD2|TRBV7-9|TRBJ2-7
CASSLAAGETYEQYF
TGTGCCAGCAGCTTAGCGGCGGGAGAAACCTACGAGCAGTACTTC
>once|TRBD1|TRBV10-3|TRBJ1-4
CAISGPSGGEKLFF
TGTGCCATCAGTGGACCCTCAGGGGGTGAAAAACTGTTTTTT
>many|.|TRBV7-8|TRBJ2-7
CASSPDNSYEQYF
TGTGCCAGCAGCCCTGACAACTCCTACGAGCAGTACTTC
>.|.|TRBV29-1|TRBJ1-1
CSVAPKTRGYEAFF
TGCAGCGTTGCTCCTAAAACACGGGGCTATGAAGCTTTCTTT
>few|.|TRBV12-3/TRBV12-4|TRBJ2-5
CASAWGGEETQYF
TGTGCCAGCGCCTGGGGCGGGGAAGAGACCCAGTACTTC
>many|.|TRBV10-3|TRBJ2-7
CAIAAGGSYEQYF
TGTGCCATCGCCGCAGGGGGGTCCTACGAGCAGTACTTC
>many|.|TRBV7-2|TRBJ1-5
CASSLLGSDQPQHF
TGTGCCAGCAGCTTACTAGGGTCGGATCAGCCCCAGCATTTT
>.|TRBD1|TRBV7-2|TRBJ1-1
CASSQGGEQYTEAFF
TGTGCCAGCAGCCAGGGGGGGGAGCAGTACACTGAAGCTTTCTTT